This is a list of T cell receptor beta chains from one sample in a study of blood T cell repertoires in COVID-19. Method: immunoSEQ multiplex PCR; TCRdb's copy keeps in-frame clones and lacks some. The table lists approximately 400,000 clones, around 90% of them singletons, with roughly 1.2% in the top ten. Source material: PBMCs or T cells enriched from blood (not recorded which). The receptor set was obtained from a young woman who had recovered from COVID-19. Both conserved end residues are part of each CDR3. A D gene is named only where the DNA matches it firmly. Expanded clones are given a class, and other clones once, few, many or no size at all.

-	once	15	TRBV7-3	TRBJ1-1	CASSLSPGLQGGAFF	TGTGCCAGCAGCTTATCTCCGGGACTCCAGGGAGGCGCTTTCTTT
TRBD1	-	16	TRBV6-6	TRBJ1-6	CASSREDRASHSPLHF	TGTGCCAGCAGTCGAGAGGACAGGGCCTCGCATTCACCCCTCCACTTT
TRBD1	-	16	TRBV14	TRBJ2-2	CASSPPTGMGTGELFF	TGTGCCAGCAGCCCACCGACAGGGATGGGAACCGGGGAGCTGTTTTTT
-	-	13	TRBV6-1	TRBJ2-7	CASSDRVSYEQYF	TGTGCCAGCAGTGACAGGGTCTCCTACGAGCAGTACTTC
-	once	15	TRBV18	TRBJ2-6	CASSPQRRDVSVLTF	TGTGCCAGCTCACCCCAGAGGCGCGATGTCAGCGTCCTGACTTTC
-	-	15	TRBV5-1	TRBJ2-1	CASSFKASSYNEQFF	TGCGCCAGCAGCTTCAAGGCTAGCTCCTACAATGAGCAGTTCTTC
TRBD1	-	18	TRBV2	TRBJ2-4	CASSEQMTGRQAKNIQYF	TGTGCCAGCAGTGAGCAGATGACAGGGAGACAGGCCAAAAACATTCAGTACTTC
TRBD1	-	16	TRBV4-2	TRBJ1-2	CASSQDFGQVSYGYTF	TGTGCCAGCAGCCAAGACTTTGGACAGGTTTCCTATGGCTACACCTTC
-	-	14	TRBV2	TRBJ1-2	CASSEIGQNYGYTF	TGTGCCAGCAGTGAAATTGGACAGAACTATGGCTACACCTTC
TRBD2	-	16	TRBV5-1	TRBJ2-1	CASRISGGTTYNEQFF	TGCGCCAGCAGGATTAGCGGGGGCACTACCTACAATGAGCAGTTCTTC
TRBD1	few	15	TRBV6-5	TRBJ1-1	CASSFEWTGYTEAFF	TGTGCCAGCAGTTTTGAATGGACAGGCTACACTGAAGCTTTCTTT
-	-	12	TRBV2	TRBJ2-7	CASRRNSYEQYF	TGTGCCAGCCGAAGAAACAGCTACGAGCAGTACTTC
-	few	14	TRBV5-4	TRBJ2-7	CASSPGTPASGQYF	TGTGCCAGCAGCCCCGGGACACCCGCCTCGGGGCAGTACTTC
-	-	15	TRBV11-2	TRBJ2-7	CASSLFAQGSYEQYF	TGTGCCAGCAGCTTATTTGCGCAGGGGTCCTACGAGCAGTACTTC
TRBD1	-	15	TRBV28	TRBJ2-7	CASSFPGTERYEQYF	TGTGCCAGCAGTTTCCCTGGGACAGAGAGGTACGAGCAGTACTTC
TRBD1	-	15	TRBV14	TRBJ1-4	CASSQQDRGNEKLFF	TGTGCCAGCAGCCAACAGGACAGGGGAAATGAAAAACTGTTTTTT
-	-	13	TRBV19	TRBJ1-5	CASSGQGDQPQHF	TGTGCCAGTAGTGGTCAGGGCGATCAGCCCCAGCATTTT
TRBD1	few	12	TRBV29-1	TRBJ2-7	CSAGQGRYEQYF	TGCAGCGCGGGACAGGGCCGCTACGAGCAGTACTTC
-	-	16	TRBV4-3	TRBJ2-7	CASSQGNRISGVEQYF	TGCGCCAGCAGCCAAGGGAATAGAATATCGGGGGTGGAGCAGTACTTC
-	-	15	TRBV7-9	TRBJ1-2	CASSLAEDLGYGYTF	TGTGCCAGCAGCTTAGCGGAGGATCTGGGCTATGGCTACACCTTC
TRBD2	-	17	TRBV11-2	TRBJ2-3	CASSLVSAGGITDTQYF	TGTGCCAGCAGCTTAGTGTCCGCGGGGGGCATCACAGATACGCAGTATTTT
-	few	13	TRBV5-1	TRBJ1-2	CASSLEGFYGYTF	TGCGCCAGCAGCTTGGAGGGGTTCTATGGCTACACCTTC
TRBD1	-	14	TRBV6-1	TRBJ1-5	CASSDWTGDQPQHF	TGTGCCAGCAGTGATTGGACAGGGGATCAGCCCCAGCATTTT
-	-	14	TRBV6-5	TRBJ2-3	CASRFSGSTDTQYF	TGTGCCAGCAGGTTTAGCGGAAGCACAGATACGCAGTATTTT
-	-	15	TRBV4-1	TRBJ2-7	CASSPSGQTSYEQYF	TGCGCCAGCAGCCCGTCGGGACAAACCTCCTACGAGCAGTACTTC
TRBD2	-	16	TRBV6-2/TRBV6-3	TRBJ2-1	CASSPTSGGAYNEQFF	TGTGCCAGCAGCCCGACTAGCGGGGGGGCCTACAATGAGCAGTTCTTC
-	-	13	TRBV9	TRBJ1-5	CASSVAQDQPQHF	TGTGCCAGCAGCGTAGCTCAGGATCAGCCCCAGCATTTT
-	once	13	TRBV25-1	TRBJ1-1	CASSEYGHGKAFF	TGTGCCAGCAGTGAATATGGACACGGTAAAGCTTTCTTT
-	-	16	TRBV24-1	TRBJ2-6	CATSRDKDSGANVLTF	TGTGCCACCAGTAGGGACAAAGACTCTGGGGCCAACGTCCTGACTTTC
TRBD1	-	15	TRBV6-1	TRBJ1-5	CASSETRGKGQPQHF	TGTGCCAGCAGTGAGACCAGGGGGAAGGGTCAGCCCCAGCATTTT
-	-	16	TRBV4-2	TRBJ2-2	CASSQETGQKTGELFF	TGTGCCAGCAGCCAAGAAACGGGACAAAAAACCGGGGAGCTGTTTTTT
TRBD2	-	13	TRBV12-3/TRBV12-4	TRBJ2-1	CASSSGLAREQFF	TGTGCCAGCAGTTCGGGACTAGCGCGGGAGCAGTTCTTC
TRBD2	-	15	TRBV5-1	TRBJ2-7	CASSLVGTTEYEQYF	TGCGCCAGCAGCTTGGTCGGGACTACGGAATACGAGCAGTACTTC
-	-	15	TRBV6-4	TRBJ2-6	CASSDGSSGANVLTF	TGTGCCAGCAGTGACGGGAGCTCTGGGGCCAACGTCCTGACTTTC
-	-	15	TRBV15	TRBJ2-7	CATGPGQLISYEQYF	TGTGCCACTGGTCCGGGACAACTTATCTCCTACGAGCAGTACTTC
-	-	13	TRBV19	TRBJ1-2	CASSIDHSYGYTF	TGTGCCAGTAGTATAGATCACAGCTATGGCTACACCTTC
TRBD2	-	15	TRBV5-1	TRBJ2-7	CASSFWTSGASEQYF	TGCGCCAGCAGCTTTTGGACTAGCGGGGCATCCGAGCAGTACTTC
-	few	14	TRBV2	TRBJ1-5	CASSPEAGPQPQHF	TGTGCCAGCAGCCCCGAGGCAGGGCCTCAGCCCCAGCATTTT